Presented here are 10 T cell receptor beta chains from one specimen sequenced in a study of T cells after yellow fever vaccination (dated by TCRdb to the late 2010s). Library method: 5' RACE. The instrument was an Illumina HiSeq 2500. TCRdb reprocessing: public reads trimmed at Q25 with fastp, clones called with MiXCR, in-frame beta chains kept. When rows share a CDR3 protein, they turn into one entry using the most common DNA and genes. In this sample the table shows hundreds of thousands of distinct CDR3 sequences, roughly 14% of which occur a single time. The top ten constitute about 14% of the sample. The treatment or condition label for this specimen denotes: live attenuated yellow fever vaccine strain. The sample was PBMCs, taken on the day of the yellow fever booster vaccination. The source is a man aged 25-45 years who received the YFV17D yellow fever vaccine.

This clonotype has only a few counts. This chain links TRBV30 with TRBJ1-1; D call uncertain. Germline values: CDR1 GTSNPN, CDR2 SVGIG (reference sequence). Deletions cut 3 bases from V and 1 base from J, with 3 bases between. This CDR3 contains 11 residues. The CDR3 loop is CAWRWNTEAFF. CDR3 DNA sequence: TGTGCCTGGAGGTGGAACACTGAAGCTTTCTTT.

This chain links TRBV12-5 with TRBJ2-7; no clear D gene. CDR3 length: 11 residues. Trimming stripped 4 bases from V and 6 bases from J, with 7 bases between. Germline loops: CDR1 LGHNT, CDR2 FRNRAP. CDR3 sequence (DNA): TGTGCTAGTGGTTCCCTCTCCGAGCAGTACTTC. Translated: CASGSLSEQYF.

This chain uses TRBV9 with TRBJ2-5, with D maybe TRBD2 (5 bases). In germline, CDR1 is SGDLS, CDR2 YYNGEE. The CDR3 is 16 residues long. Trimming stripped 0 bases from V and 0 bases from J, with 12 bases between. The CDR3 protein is CASSVGGYGDQETQYF. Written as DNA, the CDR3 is TGTGCCAGCAGCGTAGGGGGTTACGGGGACCAAGAGACCCAGTACTTC.

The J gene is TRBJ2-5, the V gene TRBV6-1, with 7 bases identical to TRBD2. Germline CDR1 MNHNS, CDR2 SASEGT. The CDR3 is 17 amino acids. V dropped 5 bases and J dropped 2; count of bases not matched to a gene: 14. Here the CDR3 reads CASSPPRASGLQETQYF. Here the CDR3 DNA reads TGTGCCAGCAGTCCACCTCGGGCTAGCGGACTACAAGAGACCCAGTACTTC.

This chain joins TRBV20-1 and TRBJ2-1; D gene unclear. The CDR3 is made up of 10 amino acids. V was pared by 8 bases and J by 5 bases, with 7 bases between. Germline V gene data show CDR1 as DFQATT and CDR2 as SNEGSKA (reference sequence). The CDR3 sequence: CSTGNNEQFF. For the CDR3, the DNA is TGCAGTACCGGAAACAATGAGCAGTTCTTC.

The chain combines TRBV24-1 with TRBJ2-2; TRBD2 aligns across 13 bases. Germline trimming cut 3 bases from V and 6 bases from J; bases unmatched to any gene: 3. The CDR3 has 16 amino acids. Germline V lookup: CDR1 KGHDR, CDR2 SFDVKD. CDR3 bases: TGTGCCACCAGTGATGTACTAGCGGGAGGGCCCGGGGAGCTGTTTTTT. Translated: CATSDVLAGGPGELFF.

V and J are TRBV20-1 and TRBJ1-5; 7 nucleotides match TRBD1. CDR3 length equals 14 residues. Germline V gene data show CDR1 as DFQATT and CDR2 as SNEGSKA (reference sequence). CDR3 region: CSGRQGPGNQPQHF. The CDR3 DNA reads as TGCAGCGGTAGACAGGGTCCTGGCAATCAGCCCCAGCATTTT.

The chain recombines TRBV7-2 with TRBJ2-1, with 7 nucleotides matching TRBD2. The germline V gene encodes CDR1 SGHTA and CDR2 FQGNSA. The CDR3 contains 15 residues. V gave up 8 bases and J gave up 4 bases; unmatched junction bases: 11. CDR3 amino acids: CASGTKRDFYNEQFF. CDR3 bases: TGTGCCAGCGGTACCAAGCGGGACTTTTACAATGAGCAGTTCTTC.

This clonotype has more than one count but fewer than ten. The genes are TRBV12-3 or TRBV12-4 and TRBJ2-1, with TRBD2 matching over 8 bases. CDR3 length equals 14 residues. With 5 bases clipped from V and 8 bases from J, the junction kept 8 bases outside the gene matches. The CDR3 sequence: CASSAAGGGDEQFF. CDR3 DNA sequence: TGTGCCAGCAGTGCGGCGGGAGGTGGGGATGAGCAGTTCTTC.

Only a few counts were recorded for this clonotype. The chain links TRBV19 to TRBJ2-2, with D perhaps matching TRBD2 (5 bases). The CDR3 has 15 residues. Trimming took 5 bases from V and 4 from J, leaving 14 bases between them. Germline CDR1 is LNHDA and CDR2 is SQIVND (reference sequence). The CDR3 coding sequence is TGTGCCAGTAGTCCCACCCGGACTCCCACCGGGGAGCTGTTTTTT. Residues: CASSPTRTPTGELFF. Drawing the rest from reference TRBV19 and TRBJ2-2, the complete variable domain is DGGITQSPKYLFRKEGQNVTLSCEQNLNHDAMYWYRQDPGQGLRLIYYSQIVNDFQKGDIAEGYSVSREKKESFPLTVTSAQKNPTAFYLCASSPTRTPTGELFFGEGSRLTVL.